These 27 T cell receptor beta chains were sequenced from one sample in a study of T cell responses to AZD1222 COVID-19 vaccine. Some clones are missing from TCRdb's copy, which holds only in-frame ones; the method was immunoSEQ multiplex PCR. Of roughly 50,000 clones listed, approximately 90% are singletons. Sample: peripheral blood, taken 28 days after the second AZD1222 dose. The origin of the receptors is an adult who received the AZD1222 COVID-19 vaccine.

The chain has TRBV6-1 and TRBJ1-4; D uncertain. V lost 1 base to trimming and J lost 8 bases, with 14 bases between them. This CDR3 spans 15 amino acids. Germline V CDR1 and CDR2: MNHNS, SASEGT. This CDR3 is CASSEGSRGYEKLFF. CDR3 DNA: TGTGCCAGCAGTGAAGGGTCGCGGGGTTACGAAAAACTGTTTTTT.

The chain links TRBV5-1 to TRBJ2-5; 7 bases are a match to TRBD2. CDR1 and CDR2 (germline): SGHRS, YFSETQ. CDR3 length: 14 residues. V shed 0 bases and J 1 base; nucleotides not matched to a gene: 0. The CDR3 spells CASSLERGQETQYF. CDR3 nucleotide sequence: TGCGCCAGCAGCTTGGAGCGGGGCCAAGAGACCCAGTACTTC.

J is TRBJ2-7 and V is TRBV7-8; a weak D match, TRBD1 (6 bases). This CDR3 region has 14 residues. The ends were cut back, 1 base at V and 0 bases at J, with 7 bases in the middle. Germline V lookup: CDR1 SGHVS, CDR2 FQNEAQ. CDR3 DNA: TGTGCCAGCAGCTTAGGCAGGGGCTCCTACGAGCAGTACTTC. This codes for CASSLGRGSYEQYF.

The chain combines TRBV28 with TRBJ1-5, with TRBD1 identical over 7 bases. The CDR3 has 14 residues. With 6 bases clipped from V and 6 bases from J, the junction kept 8 bases outside the gene matches. The V gene's germline CDR1 is MDHEN and CDR2 SYDVKM. The CDR3 bases are TGTGCCAGCAGACCGACAGGGTGGGGTCAGCCCCAGCATTTT. Protein product: CASRPTGWGQPQHF.

The V and J genes are TRBV12-5 and TRBJ1-2; TRBD1 matches at 7 bases. From germline, CDR1 is LGHNT and CDR2 FRNRAP. This CDR3 is 16 amino acids long. J lost 1 base, V lost 2 bases, and 7 bases had no gene match. The CDR3 DNA is TGTGCTAGTGGTTTGACCAGGAGGGGGCTTAACTATGGCTACACCTTC. It yields the protein CASGLTRRGLNYGYTF. The full variable domain, rest sourced from reference TRBV12-5 and TRBJ1-2, is DARVTQTPRHKVTEMGQEVTMRCQPILGHNTVFWYRQTMMQGLELLAYFRNRAPLDDSGMPKDRFSAEMPDATLATLKIQPSEPRDSAVYFCASGLTRRGLNYGYTFGSGTRLTVV.

The rearrangement joins TRBV6-5 to TRBJ2-1, with a possible D match to TRBD2 (6 bases). Trimming stripped 7 bases from V and 8 bases from J, with 15 bases between. The CDR3 extends over 13 amino acids. CDR1 and CDR2 from the germline V gene are MNHEY and SVGAGI. The CDR3 DNA is TGTGCCAGCACCCCGGACTTAGCGGATGAGCAGTTCTTC. Translation gives CASTPDLADEQFF.

This chain uses TRBV28 with TRBJ2-5; a possible D gene is TRBD2 (5 bases). CDR1 MDHEN and CDR2 SYDVKM come from the germline V gene. This CDR3 is 15 amino acids long. V was shortened by 5 bases and J by 0 bases, with 13 bases between the two germline ends. The CDR3 loop reads CASSPRTDDQETQYF. CDR3 DNA: TGTGCCAGCAGTCCACGGACTGATGACCAAGAGACCCAGTACTTC.

CDR3 region: CASSHEAGGRTEAFF. The CDR3, as DNA: TGTGCCAGCAGTCATGAGGCAGGGGGCAGGACTGAAGCTTTCTTT. The chain carries TRBV28 and TRBJ1-1; 8 nucleotides align to TRBD1. The CDR3 totals 15 residues. Germline values: CDR1 MDHEN, CDR2 SYDVKM. V was clipped by 5 bases and J by 5 bases; unmatched bases: 10.

This chain joins TRBV4-1 and TRBJ2-2, with 8 bases fitting TRBD2. CDR1 and CDR2 from the germline V gene are MGHRA and YSYEKL. The trim removed 4 bases at V and 2 bases at J, leaving 9 bases unmatched. The CDR3 runs to 17 residues. CDR3 sequence reads: CASSRRSGGLNTGELFF. CDR3 sequence (DNA): TGCGCCAGCAGCCGTAGAAGCGGGGGCCTTAACACCGGGGAGCTGTTTTTT.

The V and J genes are TRBV4-3 and TRBJ1-4, with TRBD1 matching 7 bases. The germline V gene encodes CDR1 LGHNA and CDR2 YSLEER. V was pared by 3 bases and J by 8 bases, with 12 bases of the junction left unmatched. This CDR3 comprises 16 residues. The CDR3 sequence is CASSHTTGDPWEKLFF. The CDR3, as DNA: TGCGCCAGCAGCCATACAACAGGGGATCCTTGGGAAAAACTGTTTTTT.

As DNA, the CDR3 is TGTGCCAGCAGGGAAAGCACCGGGGAGCTGTTTTTT. Its protein product is CASRESTGELFF. The chain combines TRBV6-6 with TRBJ2-2; no firm D call. Trimming cost V 6 bases and J 4 bases, with 6 bases left between them. The CDR3 runs 12 residues. CDR1 and CDR2 from the germline V gene are MNHNY and SVGAGI (reference sequence).

V usage is TRBV6-5 and J usage is TRBJ1-3, with 7 bases matching TRBD1. CDR3 length: 15 residues. J was trimmed by 4 bases and V by 3 bases; bases with no gene match: 6. Germline assignment: CDR1 MNHEY and CDR2 SVGAGI. The CDR3 region has the DNA TGTGCCAGCAGTTATGCGGGACAGCCCGGAAACACCATATATTTT. This encodes CASSYAGQPGNTIYF.

The genes are TRBV4-3 and TRBJ2-7; D is undetermined. V lost 0 bases and J 3 bases, leaving 9 bases between the germline ends. CDR1 is LGHNA, CDR2 YSLEER, per germline. There are 14 residues in the CDR3. The CDR3 region is CASSQDLGYYEQYF. CDR3 DNA: TGCGCCAGCAGCCAAGATCTCGGATACTACGAGCAGTACTTC.

This chain connects TRBV4-2 to TRBJ2-5, with 13 bases that match TRBD2. Trimming at V came to 1 base and at J to 3 bases, leaving 2 bases not matched to a gene. Per germline, CDR1 LGHNA and CDR2 YNFKEQ. The CDR3 consists of 16 residues. CDR3 nucleotide sequence: TGTGCCAGCAGCCAAGCGGGGACTAGCGGGGAAGAGACCCAGTACTTC. Translation: CASSQAGTSGEETQYF.

The DNA of the CDR3 is TGTGCCAGCAGCCCCCAGGGGACCCTCTCTGGAAACACCATATATTTT. Its translation is CASSPQGTLSGNTIYF. V gene TRBV3-1 (or the pseudogene TRBV3-2) combines with J gene TRBJ1-3; TRBD1 is a possible D gene (6 bases). Germline assignment: CDR1 LGHDT and CDR2 YNNKEL (reference sequence). This CDR3 has 16 amino acids. V lost 4 bases and J 0 bases, leaving 13 bases between the germline ends.

This clone is medium-sized by share. The V call is TRBV6-2 or TRBV6-3, the J call TRBJ2-6; D may be TRBD2 (7 bases). The germline gives CDR1 MNHEY, CDR2 SVGEGT. With 6 bases removed from V and 0 bases from J, the gap between germline ends came to 12 bases. The CDR3 contains 16 residues. The CDR3 spells CASSPRGGSGANVLTF. The CDR3 DNA follows: TGTGCCAGCAGCCCTAGGGGGGGCTCTGGGGCCAACGTCCTGACTTTC.

The chain has TRBV28 and TRBJ1-4; maybe TRBD1 (5 bases). The CDR3 covers 15 residues. In germline, CDR1 is MDHEN, CDR2 SYDVKM. Trimming removed 3 bases at V and 8 bases at J, with 16 bases between. CDR3 amino acids: CASSFGGSMEEKLFF. CDR3 coding DNA: TGTGCCAGCAGTTTCGGGGGATCTATGGAGGAAAAACTGTTTTTT.

The rearrangement uses TRBV7-9 and TRBJ2-3; D is possibly TRBD2 (6 bases). This CDR3 has 16 amino acids. CDR1 is SEHNR, CDR2 FQNEAQ, per germline (reference sequence). V lost 5 bases and J lost 4, with 19 bases in between. This CDR3 is CASSHPGETGADTQYF. The CDR3 DNA is TGTGCCAGCAGCCACCCGGGGGAGACCGGGGCAGATACGCAGTATTTT.

The V and J genes are TRBV27 and TRBJ2-1, with 7 bases fitting TRBD1. The CDR3 contains 16 residues. Germline loops: CDR1 MNHEY, CDR2 SMNVEV (reference sequence). V dropped 7 bases and J dropped 0; count of bases not matched to a gene: 9. CDR3 amino acids: CASKTAGTASYNEQFF. For the CDR3, the DNA is TGTGCCAGCAAGACGGCAGGGACAGCCTCCTACAATGAGCAGTTCTTC.

The V and J genes are TRBV2 and TRBJ1-2; possible D gene TRBD1, 5 bases. Germline CDR1 SNHLY, CDR2 FYNNEI. Trimming removed 4 bases from V and 3 bases from J, with 9 bases in between. CDR3 size: 13 residues. Written as DNA, the CDR3 is TGTGCCAGCAGTGGTCGGGACCACTATGGCTACACCTTC. This codes for CASSGRDHYGYTF.

The CDR3 sequence: CASSPMNTEAFF. CDR3 DNA sequence: TGTGCCAGCAGCCCGATGAACACTGAAGCTTTCTTT. The chain carries TRBV7-9 and TRBJ1-1, with D uncertain. The germline gives CDR1 SEHNR, CDR2 FQNEAQ (reference sequence). The CDR3 is made up of 12 amino acids. Deletions cut 5 bases from V and 0 bases from J, with 4 bases between. Looking up the rest from reference TRBV7-9 and TRBJ1-1 gives the full variable domain: DTGVSQNPRHKITKRGQNVTFRCDPISEHNRLYWYRQTLGQGPEFLTYFQNEAQLEKSRLLSDRFSAERPKGSFSTLEIQRTEQGDSAMYLCASSPMNTEAFFGQGTRLTVV.

This rearrangement joins TRBV5-8 to TRBJ2-7, with D perhaps TRBD1 or TRBD2 (5 bases each). Trimming left V 0 bases short and J 2 bases short, with 12 bases between. The CDR3 spans 15 residues. CDR1 and CDR2 from the germline V gene are SGHTS and YDEGEE. CDR3: CASSLAGTEAYEQYF. Written as DNA, the CDR3 is TGTGCCAGCAGCTTGGCCGGGACGGAAGCCTACGAGCAGTACTTC. Combining the CDR3 with reference TRBV5-8 and TRBJ2-7 gives the whole variable domain EAGVTQSPTHLIKTRGQQATLRCSPISGHTSVYWYQQALGLGLQFLLWYDEGEERNRGNFPPRFSGRQFPNYSSELNVNALELEDSALYLCASSLAGTEAYEQYFGPGTRLTVT.

The chain uses TRBV19 and TRBJ2-7, with 9 bases fitting TRBD1. Trimming removed 3 bases from V and 2 bases from J; junction bases left unmatched: 2. In germline, CDR1 is LNHDA, CDR2 SQIVND (reference sequence). The CDR3 runs 14 residues. The CDR3 region has the DNA TGTGCCAGTAGTATCCGGGACAGGGCCTACGAGCAGTACTTC. This translates into CASSIRDRAYEQYF.

The chain is built from TRBV3-1 (or the pseudogene TRBV3-2) and TRBJ1-4; 9 positions agree with TRBD1. This CDR3 has 19 residues. V lost 4 bases, J lost 3 bases, and 15 bases stayed unmatched. The germline V gene has CDR1 LGHDT and CDR2 YNNKEL (reference sequence). This chain's CDR3 is CASSPTGTGIGVANEKLFF. The CDR3 bases are TGTGCCAGCAGCCCGACCGGGACAGGGATAGGGGTAGCTAATGAAAAACTGTTTTTT.

V usage is TRBV6-5 and J usage is TRBJ1-3; D is unresolved. The CDR3 loop spans 14 amino acids. V was trimmed by 6 bases and J by 3 bases, leaving 12 bases between them. Germline V gives CDR1 MNHEY, CDR2 SVGAGI. For the CDR3, the DNA is TGTGCCAGCAGCCCGACTCCGTTTGGAAACACCATATATTTT. Encoded protein: CASSPTPFGNTIYF.

The genes are TRBV18 and TRBJ1-1; D is perhaps TRBD1 (5 bases). The V gene lost 4 bases and the J gene lost 1 base, with 7 bases spanning the gap. CDR1 is KGHSH, CDR2 LQKENI, per germline. This CDR3 comprises 13 residues. The CDR3 is CASSQGQNTEAFF. CDR3 in DNA: TGTGCCAGCTCACAAGGACAGAACACTGAAGCTTTCTTT.

The chain has TRBV11-3 and TRBJ1-1; D gene unclear. Germline CDR1 and CDR2: SGHNT and YENEEA. The CDR3 is made up of 13 amino acids. V was trimmed by 2 bases and J by 4 bases, leaving 8 bases between them. CDR3 DNA sequence: TGTGCCAGCAGCTTACTCGATGGCACTGAAGCTTTCTTT. Its translation: CASSLLDGTEAFF.